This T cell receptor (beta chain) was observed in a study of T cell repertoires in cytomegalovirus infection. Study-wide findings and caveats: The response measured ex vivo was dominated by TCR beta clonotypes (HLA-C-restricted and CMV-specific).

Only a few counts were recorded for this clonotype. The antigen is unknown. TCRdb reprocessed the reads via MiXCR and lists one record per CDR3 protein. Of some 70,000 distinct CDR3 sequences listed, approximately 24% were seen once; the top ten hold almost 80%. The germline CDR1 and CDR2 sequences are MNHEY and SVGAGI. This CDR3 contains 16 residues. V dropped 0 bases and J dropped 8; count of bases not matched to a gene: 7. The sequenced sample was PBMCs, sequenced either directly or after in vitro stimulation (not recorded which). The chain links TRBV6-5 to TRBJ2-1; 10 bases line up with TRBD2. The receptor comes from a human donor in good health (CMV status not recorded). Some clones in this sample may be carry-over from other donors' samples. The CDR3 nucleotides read TGTGCCAGCAGTTACTCAGCGGGAGGGCCTAGCTATGAGCAGTTCTTC. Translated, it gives CASSYSAGGPSYEQFF.